This T cell receptor (beta chain) derives from a study of shared T cell receptors in the human thymus (dated by TCRdb to the early 2020s). Concerning the study at large: The study examined how self-reactive, shared T-cell receptor alpha chains are generated in the human thymus.

The library was generated by the immunoSEQ multiplex PCR assay. TCRdb's version of the immuneACCESS table is confined to in-frame rearrangements and falls short of the full clone set. An unresolved V gene accounts for under half of the shortfall where checked; the remainder is of unknown origin. This sample lists under 700,000 clones; about four fifths were detected once. The ten largest account for roughly 0.013% of the sample. V is shortened by 6 bases, J by 5 bases, and the region joining them spans 7 bases. CDR1 and CDR2 are drawn from the germline V gene: MDHEN, SYDVKM. From its cysteine to its phenylalanine, the CDR3 spans 12 amino acids. This entry keeps only the CDR3 DNA: 36 bases, framed from base 1. Concerning this clone itself: Its antigen is still unknown. Per-base qualities were not stored, and no clone one base away is much larger.

In addition, the sample was reused for a study of human thymus T cells. That second report states: Immunologically healthy infants undergoing open corrective cardiac surgery for congenital heart defects in Finland were used as donors. Thymus tissue was collected as surgical resects that were removed during corrective cardiac surgery. V and J gene segment usage appeared biased in both thymic and peripheral blood repertoires. According to the related research, thymic TCR repertoires were highly overlapping among unrelated individuals. The study described the TCR alpha and beta repertoires in under ten infant thymus samples and a few matching peripheral blood samples. Donor ages ranged from roughly 6 to 250 days, and the cohort comprised 5 to 7 male and two female infants. Thymocytes were mechanically released from the tissue and were stored as pellets of about 9.5-33 million cells at -70 degrees C. A QIAsymphony instrument was used to extract genomic DNA from the frozen cell pellets. TCRB and TCRAD loci were amplified from a standardized quantity of quality-controlled genomic DNA using the immunoSEQ multiplex PCR assay. Amplicons spanned the V(D)J region at a length sufficient to cover the CDR3 and identify V and J genes. Amplicon sequencing was performed on an Illumina platform through the commercial immunoSEQ service. Primer bias and sequencing errors were corrected using previously described methods, and TCRAD and TCRB definitions followed the IMGT database. The repertoires were analysed using immunoSEQ Analyzer 3.0 and VDJTools for basic statistics, V/J segment usage, diversity estimates, rarefaction and pairwise overlap. To estimate diversity, the Chao1, ChaoE, Efron-Thisted, Shannon and inverse Simpson indices were applied, and diversity was also estimated on datasets down-sampled to the smallest sample. Repertoire overlap was determined by strict matching of CDR3 nucleotide sequence, V gene and J gene, and Jaccard-based multidimensional scaling clustering was applied. On average, thymus samples yielded around 850,000 unique TCRB clonotypes, whereas blood samples yielded roughly 81,000.

The source material was thymocytes. This TCR was recovered from a boy less than two years old with a congenital heart defect. Donor details come from another sample of the same person, matched by shared clones. The V and J segments used are TRBV28 and TRBJ2-2, with an unclear D gene assignment. CDR3 sequence: CASSPQTGELFF. At the DNA level, the sequence is TGTGCCAGCAGCCCCCAGACCGGGGAGCTGTTTTTT.